This T cell receptor beta chain appears in the sequencing data of a study of shared clonotypes between healthy human individuals. Measured with immunoSEQ multiplex PCR; TCRdb has only the in-frame clones, and not every one. The sample has more than 2,000,000 clones, just over 90% seen once; the top ten hold 0.39%. The receptor was derived from a man between 18 and 29 years old in good health. Some clones in this sample may be carry-over from other donors' samples. Sequenced material: naive CD4+ T cells from PBMCs. Subset meaning: CD45RA+ positively selected.

The CDR3 is CASSLERGRVHNEQFF. The CDR3 DNA follows: TGTGCCAGCAGCTTGGAACGGGGGAGGGTACACAATGAGCAGTTCTTC. The chain has TRBV5-5 and TRBJ2-1, with 7 bases identical to TRBD2. The ends lost 0 bases at V and 5 bases at J; junction bases unmatched: 8. From germline, CDR1 is SGHKS and CDR2 YYEKEE (reference sequence). The CDR3 runs to 16 residues.